The 4 T cell receptor beta chains reported below all come from one sample, sequenced in a study of blood T cell repertoires in COVID-19 (dated by TCRdb to 2020 to 2021). The method behind the library was the immunoSEQ multiplex PCR assay. As stored in TCRdb, this immuneACCESS dataset retains in-frame rearrangements with V and J assigned. A fraction of the clones does not appear; measured against another copy, unresolved V genes explain less than half of the discrepancy, and the remainder lacks a known reason. The table for this sample lists 300,000 or so clones; approximately 89% of them were counted only once. The top ten constitute roughly 2.8% of the sample. Sequenced material: PBMCs or T cells enriched from blood (not recorded which). The receptors here all came from a woman aged 50 to 60 who had been exposed to COVID-19.

This clone has a handful of counts. The chain joins TRBV10-1 to TRBJ1-2, with D perhaps TRBD1 (5 bases). Looked up from germline, CDR1 is WNHNN and CDR2 is SYGVQD (reference sequence). The CDR3 is made up of 14 amino acids. V lost 2 bases and J 5 bases, leaving 12 bases between the germline ends. The CDR3 protein is CASSENPGRYGYTF. CDR3 nucleotide sequence: TGCGCCAGCAGTGAGAATCCAGGGAGGTATGGCTACACCTTC.

This clone was counted between two and nine times. The chain joins TRBV21-1 to TRBJ2-1; TRBD1 was called by the table and not checked on the DNA. TRBV21-1 is an annotated pseudogene. This CDR3 region has 17 residues. The CDR3 loop is CASTVIQFRGSYNEQFF. DNA of the CDR3: TGTGCCAGCACCGTTATACAGTTCAGGGGCTCCTACAATGAGCAGTTCTTC.

This chain uses TRBV28 with TRBJ1-1; no clear D. Germline V gene sequence: CDR1 MDHEN, CDR2 SYDVKM. CDR3 length: 11 residues. Trimming removed 6 bases from V and 4 bases from J, with 6 bases in between. CDR3 DNA: TGTGCCAGCAGATATTTCACTGAAGCTTTCTTT. Amino acid sequence: CASRYFTEAFF.

This chain connects TRBV5-1 to TRBJ2-7; D ambiguous. Per the germline V gene, CDR1 is SGHRS and CDR2 is YFSETQ. V dropped 4 bases and J dropped 5 bases, with 19 bases sitting between them. The CDR3 length is 15 residues. The CDR3 region is CASSPQWLPSDEQYF. In DNA, the CDR3 is TGCGCCAGCAGCCCACAATGGCTCCCGAGCGACGAGCAGTACTTC.